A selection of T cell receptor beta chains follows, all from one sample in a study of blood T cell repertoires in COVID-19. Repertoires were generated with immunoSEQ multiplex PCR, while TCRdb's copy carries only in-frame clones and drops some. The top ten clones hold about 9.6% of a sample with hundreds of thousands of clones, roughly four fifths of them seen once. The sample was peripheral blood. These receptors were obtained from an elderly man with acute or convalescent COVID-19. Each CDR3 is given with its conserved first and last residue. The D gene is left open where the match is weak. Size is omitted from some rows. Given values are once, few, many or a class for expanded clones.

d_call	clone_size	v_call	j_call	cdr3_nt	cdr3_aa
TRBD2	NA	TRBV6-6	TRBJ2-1	TGTGCCAGCAGTTACGAAGCGGGGGCTGTCTTC	CASSYEAGAVF
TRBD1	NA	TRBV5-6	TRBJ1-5	TGTGCCAGCAGCTTGAGACAGGGGAATCAGCCCCAGCATTTT	CASSLRQGNQPQHF
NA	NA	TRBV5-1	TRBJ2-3	TGCGCCAGCAGCTCCCAAGCGAGTATCACAGATACGCAGTATTTT	CASSSQASITDTQYF
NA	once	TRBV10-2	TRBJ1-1	TGCGCCAGCAGTGACGACCAGGTTACTGAAGCTTTCTTT	CASSDDQVTEAFF
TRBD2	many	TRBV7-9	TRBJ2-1	TGTGCCAGCAGCCCACTAGCGTTTCGCTCCTACAATGAGCAGTTCTTC	CASSPLAFRSYNEQFF
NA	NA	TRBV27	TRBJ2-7	TGTGCCAGCAGTTTTTTAATGTCCGGGTCCTACGAGCAGTACTTC	CASSFLMSGSYEQYF
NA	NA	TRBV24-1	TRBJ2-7	TGTGCCACCAGCCCCGGGAGACATCTCTCCTACGAGCAGTACTTC	CATSPGRHLSYEQYF
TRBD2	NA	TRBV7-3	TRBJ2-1	TGTGCCAGCAGCGCCTTAGCGGGAGGGCCATGGAATGAGCAGTTCTTC	CASSALAGGPWNEQFF
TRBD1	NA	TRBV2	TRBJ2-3	TGTGCCAGCACCAGGACAGGGGGGACAGATACGCAGTATTTT	CASTRTGGTDTQYF
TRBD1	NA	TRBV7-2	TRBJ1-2	TGTGCCAGCAGTTCTAACGCCGGGACAGGGGGAGTCTATGGCTACACCTTC	CASSSNAGTGGVYGYTF
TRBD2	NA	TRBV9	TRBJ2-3	TGTGCCAGCAGCGTGGGACTACCCACAGATACGCAGTATTTT	CASSVGLPTDTQYF
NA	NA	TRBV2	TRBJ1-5	TGTGCCAGCAGTGGAGAGGATCAGCCCCAGCATTTT	CASSGEDQPQHF
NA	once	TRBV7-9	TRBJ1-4	TGTGCCAGCAGCTTAGAGATGGGGCAGGGGGAAAAACTGTTTTTT	CASSLEMGQGEKLFF
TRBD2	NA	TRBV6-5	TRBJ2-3	TGTGCCAGCAGTCCGGGGGGAAGCACAGATACGCAGTATTTT	CASSPGGSTDTQYF
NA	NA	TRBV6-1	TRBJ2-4	TGTGCCAGCAGTGGTGGGACAGCGGGCGCCAAAAACATTCAGTACTTC	CASSGGTAGAKNIQYF
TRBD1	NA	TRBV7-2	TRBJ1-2	TGTGCCAGCAGCTTCGAGGACAGGGGGGGCTACACCTTC	CASSFEDRGGYTF
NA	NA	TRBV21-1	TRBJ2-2	TGTGCCAGCAGCAAACGCACTAGCGGGGGGGCCGGGTATCGGAGGGTCGGGGAGCTGTTTTTT	CASSKRTSGGAGYRRVGELFF
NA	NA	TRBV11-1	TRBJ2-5	TGTGCCAGCAGCTTATATATTAGCCAAGAGACCCAGTACTTC	CASSLYISQETQYF
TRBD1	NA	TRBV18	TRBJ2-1	TGTGCCAGCTCACCTTTCGGCATCAGACAGGGTTCGTCGAATGAGCAGTTCTTC	CASSPFGIRQGSSNEQFF
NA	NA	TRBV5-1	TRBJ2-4	TGCGCCAGCAGCTCCGGACAGCCCAAAAACATTCAGTACTTC	CASSSGQPKNIQYF
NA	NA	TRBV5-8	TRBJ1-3	TGTGCCAGCAGCTTGGGGCGGCTAAGCTCTGGAAACACCATATATTTT	CASSLGRLSSGNTIYF
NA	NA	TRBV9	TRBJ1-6	TGTGCCAGCAGCGTAGGGACAGCGAGCTCCTATAATTCACCCCTCCACTTT	CASSVGTASSYNSPLHF
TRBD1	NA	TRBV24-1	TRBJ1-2	TGTGCCACCAGTGTGAGACAGGGGGCCAACTATGGCTACACCTTC	CATSVRQGANYGYTF
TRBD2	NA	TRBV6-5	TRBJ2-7	TGTGCCACCCTTAGACTAGCGGGGTACGAGCAGTACTTC	CATLRLAGYEQYF
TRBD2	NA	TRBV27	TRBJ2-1	TGTGCCAGCAGTCAAGGACTAGAGCGGGGATTCAATGAGCAGTTCTTC	CASSQGLERGFNEQFF